A selection of T cell receptor beta chains follows, all from one sample in a study of T cell changes during pregnancy in multiple sclerosis. Clones were sequenced by immunoSEQ multiplex PCR, and TCRdb holds only the in-frame ones, with some missing. In the table there are about 39,000 clones, around 92% of which are singletons. The sequencing here drew on CD8+ T cells from peripheral blood mononuclear cells, taken before pregnancy. The source of these receptors is a female donor with multiple sclerosis, enrolled in a pregnancy study. Each CDR3 is given with its conserved first and last residue. The order of the fields is clone size, V gene, J gene, D gene, CDR3 DNA, CDR3 protein. A D gene is named only where the DNA matches it firmly. Only some rows state a clone size, as once, few, many or a class for expanded clones.

>NA|TRBV29-1|TRBJ1-1|NA
TGCAGCGTTGAAGGTCGGACTGAAGCTTTCTTT
CSVEGRTEAFF
>NA|TRBV9|TRBJ2-2|TRBD1
TGTGCCAGCAGCCTCGGGACAGGGACGATCGGGGAGCTGTTTTTT
CASSLGTGTIGELFF
>NA|TRBV28|TRBJ2-5|TRBD2
TGTGCCAGCCTACCCCCCTCGAGCGGGAACAGAGAGACCCAGTACTTC
CASLPPSSGNRETQYF
>NA|TRBV29-1|TRBJ2-7|NA
TGCAGCGTTGAGGGGGCGCAACCCTACGAGCAGTACTTC
CSVEGAQPYEQYF
>NA|TRBV10-3|TRBJ2-7|TRBD2
TGTGCCATCAGTGAGTCGGAGGGACTAGCGACACCCACCTACGAGCAGTACTTC
CAISESEGLATPTYEQYF
>NA|TRBV2|TRBJ1-2|NA
TGTGCCAGCCAGACCTCCTCCCCCGGGTCAGAGAGGGGCTACACCTTC
CASQTSSPGSERGYTF
>NA|TRBV2|TRBJ2-7|NA
TGTGCCAGCAGTCGTTCCTACGAGCAGTACTTC
CASSRSYEQYF
>NA|TRBV4-2|TRBJ2-1|TRBD2
TGTGCCAGCAGCCAAGATCAGGGACTAGGCAATGAGCAGTTCTTC
CASSQDQGLGNEQFF
>NA|TRBV9|TRBJ2-3|TRBD2
TGTGCCAGCAGCGTAGTGGGACTAGCGGACCCCACAGATACGCAGTATTTT
CASSVVGLADPTDTQYF
>NA|TRBV6-5|TRBJ2-1|TRBD2
TGTGCCAGCAGTTACACTAGCGGGGGACCCTACAATGAGCAGTTCTTC
CASSYTSGGPYNEQFF
>once|TRBV28|TRBJ1-2|NA
TGTGCCAGCAGTTTAACCAGCCTAGCTAACTATGGCTACACCTTC
CASSLTSLANYGYTF
>NA|TRBV19|TRBJ1-5|NA
TGTGCCAGTAGAACTACCCAGGGCTTTGGCAATCAGCCCCAGCATTTT
CASRTTQGFGNQPQHF
>NA|TRBV7-9|TRBJ1-4|NA
TGTGCCAGCAGCTCCAGTGGTGAAAAACTGTTTTTT
CASSSSGEKLFF
>NA|TRBV30|TRBJ1-1|NA
TGTGCCTGGATGACGGGCACTGAAGCTTTCTTT
CAWMTGTEAFF
>NA|TRBV9|TRBJ1-1|NA
TGTGCCAGCAGCGTATCGGGGAGATCGAACACTGAAGCTTTCTTT
CASSVSGRSNTEAFF